Below, 10 T cell receptor beta chains from the same sample are listed, as sequenced in a study of response to subunit inactivated influenza vaccine. MiXCR was run by TCRdb on the RT-PCR reads, yielding one entry per CDR3 protein. The repertoire holds 250,000 to 350,000 distinct CDR3 sequences, roughly 20% seen once, with 10% in the top ten. The starting material was PBMCs from blood, obtained about 20 months after vaccination. Receptors originate from a man between 45 and 75 years old who received an inactivated influenza vaccine.

This clonotype was seen a few times. The gene calls are TRBV28 and TRBJ2-5, with unresolved D. V shed 5 bases and J shed 5 bases, with 12 bases lying between them. This CDR3 has 13 residues. Germline-derived CDR1 and CDR2 are MDHEN and SYDVKM. The CDR3: CASSLGRVETQYF. The DNA for the CDR3 is TGTGCCAGCAGTCTAGGACGAGTCGAGACCCAGTACTTC.

CDR3 nucleotides: TGTGCCAGCAGTTTAGGGTTTGAGGGTGGCTACACCTTC. It specifies CASSLGFEGGYTF. This chain joins TRBV12-3 or TRBV12-4 and TRBJ1-2; no clear D gene. This CDR3 contains 13 residues. Trimming removed 1 base at V and 7 bases at J, with 10 bases between.

The rearrangement joins TRBV20-1 to TRBJ1-6; 7 bases line up with TRBD1. This CDR3 is 15 amino acids long. Germline V gives CDR1 DFQATT, CDR2 SNEGSKA (reference sequence). Trimming at V came to 5 bases and at J to 7 bases, leaving 11 bases not matched to a gene. DNA for the CDR3: TGCAGTGCTGGAACCGAAGACAGGGTCAATTCACCCCTCCACTTT. Its translation: CSAGTEDRVNSPLHF.

This clonotype turned up a few times. The chain links TRBV12-3 or TRBV12-4 to TRBJ2-5, with a weak D call TRBD2 (5 bases). V lost 6 bases to trimming and J lost 4 bases, with 15 bases between them. The CDR3 contains 14 residues. The CDR3 spells CASSLDFGVETQYF. DNA for the CDR3: TGTGCCAGCAGCCTGGACTTCGGGGTAGAGACCCAGTACTTC.

The genes are TRBV5-6 and TRBJ1-1; D call uncertain. Per the germline V gene, CDR1 is SGHDT and CDR2 is YYEEEE. The V end was cut by 4 bases, the J end by 4 bases, with 11 bases between. The length of the CDR3 is 13 residues. DNA of the CDR3: TGTGCCAGCAGCCCCGGGGTGATCACTGAAGCTTTCTTT. Translation gives CASSPGVITEAFF.

The chain employs TRBV5-1 and TRBJ2-3; D unclear. Trimming cost V 0 bases and J 1 base, with 9 bases left between them. The CDR3 totals 15 residues. Germline V CDR1 and CDR2: SGHRS, YFSETQ. The CDR3 DNA reads as TGCGCCAGCAGCTTGGGGAGTTTTGGCACAGATACGCAGTATTTT. This translates into CASSLGSFGTDTQYF. The complete variable domain, with remaining parts taken from reference TRBV5-1 and TRBJ2-3, reads KAGVTQTPRYLIKTRGQQVTLSCSPISGHRSVSWYQQTPGQGLQFLFEYFSETQRNKGNFPGRFSGRQFSNSRSEMNVSTLELGDSALYLCASSLGSFGTDTQYFGPGTRLTVL.

The J gene is TRBJ1-1, the V gene TRBV20-1, with 12 positions matching TRBD1. V shed 0 bases and J 6 bases; nucleotides not matched to a gene: 11. The CDR3 runs 17 residues. Per the germline V gene, CDR1 is DFQATT and CDR2 is SNEGSKA (reference sequence). CDR3 DNA: TGCAGTGCTAGAGACCCGGGACAGGGGGCGGAGAGCCCTGAAGCTTTCTTT. As protein: CSARDPGQGAESPEAFF.

The chain combines TRBV5-1 with TRBJ2-5, with D unclear. The V and J ends lost 5 bases and 4 bases respectively, with 9 bases between them. CDR1 is SGHRS and CDR2 is YFSETQ in the germline V gene. The CDR3 extends over 12 amino acids. In DNA form, the CDR3 reads TGCGCCAGCAGTTCCCAGAGAGAGACCCAGTACTTC. This codes for CASSSQRETQYF.

This clonotype came up a few times. This chain links TRBV20-1 with TRBJ1-5; D perhaps matches TRBD1 (5 bases). This CDR3 comprises 13 residues. Germline V gene sequence: CDR1 DFQATT, CDR2 SNEGSKA (reference sequence). Trimming took 4 bases from V and 4 from J, leaving 11 bases between them. In nucleotides, the CDR3 is TGCAGTGCTACCTCGGGGCCTAATCAGCCCCAGCATTTT. This encodes CSATSGPNQPQHF.

This clonotype was seen a handful of times. The chain is built from TRBV2 and TRBJ1-2, with TRBD1 matching 8 bases. Per the germline V gene, CDR1 is SNHLY and CDR2 is FYNNEI. V trimming: 3 bases; J trimming: 7 bases; junction bases outside the gene matches: 7. There are 14 residues in the CDR3. The CDR3 loop reads CASSEDRVAVGYTF. For the CDR3, the DNA is TGTGCCAGCAGTGAGGACAGGGTGGCTGTTGGCTACACCTTC.